This T cell receptor (beta chain) was sequenced for a study of shared clonotypes between healthy human individuals. Study at large: Per donor, CD8 memory used one plate, CD8 naive used two, CD4 memory used three and CD4 naive used three.

Profiling relied on immunoSEQ multiplex PCR, and the TCRdb table lists in-frame clones only, not all of them. The table lists roughly 2.2 million clones, more than 85% of them singletons. The sequencing input was naive CD4+ T cells from PBMCs. The subset is: CD45RA+ positively selected. The source of this sequence is a man aged 18 to 35 in good health. Some clones in this sample may be carry-over from other donors' samples.

The DNA of the CDR3 is TGTGCCAGCAGCTTGGCTCAGGGTTCGTCCTACGAGCAGTACTTC. Encoded protein: CASSLAQGSSYEQYF. The rearrangement uses TRBV5-5 and TRBJ2-7; D might be TRBD1 (5 bases). The CDR3 is made up of 15 amino acids. From germline, CDR1 is SGHKS and CDR2 YYEKEE (reference sequence). The germline V and J ends were trimmed by 0 bases and 1 base, with 11 bases remaining between them. The full variable domain, its missing parts supplied by reference TRBV5-5 and TRBJ2-7, is DAGVTQSPTHLIKTRGQQVTLRCSPISGHKSVSWYQQVLGQGPQFIFQYYEKEERGRGNFPDRFSARQFPNYSSELNVNALLLGDSALYLCASSLAQGSSYEQYFGPGTRLTVT.